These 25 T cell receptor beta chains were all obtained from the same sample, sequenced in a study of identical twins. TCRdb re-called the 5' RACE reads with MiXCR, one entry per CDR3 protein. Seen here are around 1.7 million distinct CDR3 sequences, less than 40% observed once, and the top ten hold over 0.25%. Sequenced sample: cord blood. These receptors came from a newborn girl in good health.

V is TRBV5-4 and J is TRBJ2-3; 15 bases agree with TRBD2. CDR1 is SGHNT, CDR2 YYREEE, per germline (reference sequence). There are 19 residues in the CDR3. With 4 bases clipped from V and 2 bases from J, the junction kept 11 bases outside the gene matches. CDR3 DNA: TGTGCCAGCAGCCATGTCCCGGGACTAGCGGGAGGAGCCACAGATACGCAGTATTTT. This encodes CASSHVPGLAGGATDTQYF.

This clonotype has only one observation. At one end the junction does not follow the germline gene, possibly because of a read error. Here the CDR3 reads CATKVVSTGARGTEAFF. The CDR3, as DNA: TGTGCCACCAAAGTGGTCTCGACAGGGGCCAGGGGCACTGAGGCTTTCTTT. The J gene is TRBJ1-1, the V gene TRBV19; TRBD1 agrees at 8 bases. Germline lookup yields CDR1 LNHDA and CDR2 SQIVND (reference sequence). The CDR3 sequence is 17 residues long.

For the CDR3, the DNA is TGTGCCAGCGGGCAGGGACGATTAGCCAAAAACATTCAGTACTTC. Its protein product is CASGQGRLAKNIQYF. The chain recombines TRBV28 with TRBJ2-4; D may match TRBD1 or TRBD2 (5 bases each). CDR1 is MDHEN, CDR2 SYDVKM, per germline. The CDR3 covers 15 residues. Trimming stripped 8 bases from V and 0 bases from J, with 14 bases between.

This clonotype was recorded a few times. CDR3 bases: TGCAGTGCTAGAGATCGGGCAGGGAATGAAAAACTGTTTTTT. As protein: CSARDRAGNEKLFF. J is TRBJ1-4 and V is TRBV20-1, with D tentatively TRBD1 (5 bases). V was clipped by 0 bases and J by 5 bases, with 10 bases between them. Germline-derived CDR1 and CDR2 are DFQATT and SNEGSKA (reference sequence). The CDR3 has 14 amino acids.

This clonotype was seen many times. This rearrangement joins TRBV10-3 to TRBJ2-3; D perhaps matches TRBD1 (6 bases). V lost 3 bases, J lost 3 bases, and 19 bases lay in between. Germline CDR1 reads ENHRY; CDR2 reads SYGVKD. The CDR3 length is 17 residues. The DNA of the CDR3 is TGTGCCATCAGTGATCCCTTACAGGGACCCAAAACAGATACGCAGTATTTT. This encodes CAISDPLQGPKTDTQYF.

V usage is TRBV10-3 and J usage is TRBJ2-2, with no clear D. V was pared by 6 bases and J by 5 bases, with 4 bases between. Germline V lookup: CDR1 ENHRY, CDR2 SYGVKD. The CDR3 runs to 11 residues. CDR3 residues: CAIRVTGELFF. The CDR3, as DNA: TGTGCCATCAGAGTAACCGGGGAGCTGTTTTTT.

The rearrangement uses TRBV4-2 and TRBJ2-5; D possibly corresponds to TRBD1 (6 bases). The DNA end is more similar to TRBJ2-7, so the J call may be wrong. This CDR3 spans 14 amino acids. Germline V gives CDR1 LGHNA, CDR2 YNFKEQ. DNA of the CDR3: TGTGCCAGCAGCCAGAACTCTGACAGGTACGAGCAGTACTTC. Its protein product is CASSQNSDRYEQYF.

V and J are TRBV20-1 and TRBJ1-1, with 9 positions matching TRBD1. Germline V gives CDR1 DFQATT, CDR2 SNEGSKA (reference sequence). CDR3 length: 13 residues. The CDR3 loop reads CMQCWTGDTEAFF. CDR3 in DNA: TGCATGCAGTGCTGGACAGGGGACACTGAAGCTTTCTTT.

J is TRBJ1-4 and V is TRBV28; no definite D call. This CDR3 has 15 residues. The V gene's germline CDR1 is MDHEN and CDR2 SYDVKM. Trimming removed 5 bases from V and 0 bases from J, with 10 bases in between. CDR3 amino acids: CASSPQFATNEKLFF. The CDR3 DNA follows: TGTGCCAGCAGTCCACAGTTTGCAACTAATGAAAAACTGTTTTTT.

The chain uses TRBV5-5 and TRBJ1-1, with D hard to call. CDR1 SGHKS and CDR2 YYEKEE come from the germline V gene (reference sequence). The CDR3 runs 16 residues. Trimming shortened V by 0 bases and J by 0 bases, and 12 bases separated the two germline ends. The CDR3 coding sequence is TGTGCCAGCAGCTTGGGAGGAGGACGGCTGAACACTGAAGCTTTCTTT. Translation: CASSLGGGRLNTEAFF. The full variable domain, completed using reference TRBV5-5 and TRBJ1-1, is DAGVTQSPTHLIKTRGQQVTLRCSPISGHKSVSWYQQVLGQGPQFIFQYYEKEERGRGNFPDRFSARQFPNYSSELNVNALLLGDSALYLCASSLGGGRLNTEAFFGQGTRLTVV.

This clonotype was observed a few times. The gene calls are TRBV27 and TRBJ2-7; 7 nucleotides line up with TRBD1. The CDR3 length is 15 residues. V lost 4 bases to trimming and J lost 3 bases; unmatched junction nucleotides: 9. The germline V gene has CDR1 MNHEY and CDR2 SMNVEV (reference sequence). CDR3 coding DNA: TGTGCCAGCAGTTCCCTTCGACAGGGTAACTACGAGCAGTACTTC. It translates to CASSSLRQGNYEQYF.

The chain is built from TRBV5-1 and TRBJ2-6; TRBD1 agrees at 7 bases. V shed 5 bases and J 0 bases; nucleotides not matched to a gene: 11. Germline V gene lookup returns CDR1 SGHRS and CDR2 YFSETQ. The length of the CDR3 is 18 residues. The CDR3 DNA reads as TGCGCCAGCAGAACAACCGGGACAGTTCTCTCTGGGGCCAACGTCCTGACTTTC. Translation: CASRTTGTVLSGANVLTF.

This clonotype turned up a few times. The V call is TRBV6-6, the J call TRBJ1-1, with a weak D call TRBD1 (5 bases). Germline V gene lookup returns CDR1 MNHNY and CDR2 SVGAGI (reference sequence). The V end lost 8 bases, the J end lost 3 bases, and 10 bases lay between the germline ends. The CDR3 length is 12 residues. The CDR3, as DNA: TGTGCCAGCTACACAGGCCACACTGAAGCTTTCTTT. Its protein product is CASYTGHTEAFF.

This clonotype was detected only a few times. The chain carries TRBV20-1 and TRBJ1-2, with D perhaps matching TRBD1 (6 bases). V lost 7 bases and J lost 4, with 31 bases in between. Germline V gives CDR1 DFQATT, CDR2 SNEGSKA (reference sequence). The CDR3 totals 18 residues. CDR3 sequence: CSVLMLYRGRGDSYGYTF. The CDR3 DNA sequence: TGCAGTGTCCTTATGCTCTATCGGGGCAGGGGCGATTCCTATGGCTACACCTTC.

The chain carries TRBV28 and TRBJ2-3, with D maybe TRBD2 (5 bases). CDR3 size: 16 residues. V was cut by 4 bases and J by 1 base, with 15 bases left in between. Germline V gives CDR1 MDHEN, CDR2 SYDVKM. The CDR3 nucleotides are TGTGCCAGCAGTTCGGGAACTTTATCTGGCACAGATACGCAGTATTTT. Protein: CASSSGTLSGTDTQYF.

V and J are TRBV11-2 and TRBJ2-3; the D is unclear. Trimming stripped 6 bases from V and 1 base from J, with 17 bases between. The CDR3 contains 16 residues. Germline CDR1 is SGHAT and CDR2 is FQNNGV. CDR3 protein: CASSRLQASGTDTQYF. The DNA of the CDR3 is TGTGCCAGCAGTCGACTCCAGGCATCGGGCACAGATACGCAGTATTTT.

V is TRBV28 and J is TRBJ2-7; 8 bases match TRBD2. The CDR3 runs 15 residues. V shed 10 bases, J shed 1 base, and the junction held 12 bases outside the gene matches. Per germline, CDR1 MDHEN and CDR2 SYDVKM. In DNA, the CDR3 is TGTGCCATCAGCGGGCGGGGGGCAGAATCCTACGAGCAGTACTTC. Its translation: CAISGRGAESYEQYF.

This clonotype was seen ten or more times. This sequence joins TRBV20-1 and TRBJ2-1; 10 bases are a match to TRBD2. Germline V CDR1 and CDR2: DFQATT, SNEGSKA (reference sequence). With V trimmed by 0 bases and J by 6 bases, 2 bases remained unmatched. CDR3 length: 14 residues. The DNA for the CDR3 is TGCAGTGCTAGAGAACTAGCGGGATTCAATGAGCAGTTCTTC. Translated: CSARELAGFNEQFF.

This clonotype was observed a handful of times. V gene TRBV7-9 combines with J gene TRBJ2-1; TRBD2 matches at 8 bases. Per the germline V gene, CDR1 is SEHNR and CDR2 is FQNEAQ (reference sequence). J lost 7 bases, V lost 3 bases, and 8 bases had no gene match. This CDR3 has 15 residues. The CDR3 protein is CASSFFGTRLNEQFF. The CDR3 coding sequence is TGTGCCAGCAGCTTCTTCGGGACTAGATTGAATGAGCAGTTCTTC. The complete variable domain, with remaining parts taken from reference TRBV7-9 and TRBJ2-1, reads DTGVSQNPRHKITKRGQNVTFRCDPISEHNRLYWYRQTLGQGPEFLTYFQNEAQLEKSRLLSDRFSAERPKGSFSTLEIQRTEQGDSAMYLCASSFFGTRLNEQFFGPGTRLTVL.

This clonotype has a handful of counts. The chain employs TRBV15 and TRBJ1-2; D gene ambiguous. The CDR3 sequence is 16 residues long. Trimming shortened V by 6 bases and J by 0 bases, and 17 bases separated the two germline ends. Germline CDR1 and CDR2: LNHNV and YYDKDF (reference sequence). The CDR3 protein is CATSTTLDGTNYGYTF. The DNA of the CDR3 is TGTGCCACCAGTACGACCCTAGACGGTACTAACTATGGCTACACCTTC. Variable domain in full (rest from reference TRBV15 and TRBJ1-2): DAMVIQNPRYQVTQFGKPVTLSCSQTLNHNVMYWYQQKSSQAPKLLFHYYDKDFNNEADTPDNFQSRRPNTSFCFLDIRSPGLGDTAMYLCATSTTLDGTNYGYTFGSGTRLTVV.

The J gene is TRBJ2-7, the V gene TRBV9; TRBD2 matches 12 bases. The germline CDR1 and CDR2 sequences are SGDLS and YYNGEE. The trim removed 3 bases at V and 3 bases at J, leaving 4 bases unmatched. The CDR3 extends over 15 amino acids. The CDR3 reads CASSGGLAGNYEQYF. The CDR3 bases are TGTGCCAGCAGCGGTGGACTAGCGGGAAACTACGAGCAGTACTTC.

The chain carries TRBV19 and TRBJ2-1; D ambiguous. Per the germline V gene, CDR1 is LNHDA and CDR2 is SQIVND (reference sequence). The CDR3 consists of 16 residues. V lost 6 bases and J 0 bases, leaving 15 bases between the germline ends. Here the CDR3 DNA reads TGTGCCAGTAGCCGGAGAACAAAGAGCTCCTACAATGAGCAGTTCTTC. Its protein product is CASSRRTKSSYNEQFF.

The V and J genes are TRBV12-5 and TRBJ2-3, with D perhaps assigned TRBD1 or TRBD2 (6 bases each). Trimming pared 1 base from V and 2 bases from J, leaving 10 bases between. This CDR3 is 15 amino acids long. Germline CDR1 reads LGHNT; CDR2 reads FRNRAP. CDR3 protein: CASGLEGGYTDTQYF. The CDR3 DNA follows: TGTGCTAGTGGTTTGGAGGGGGGTTACACAGATACGCAGTATTTT.

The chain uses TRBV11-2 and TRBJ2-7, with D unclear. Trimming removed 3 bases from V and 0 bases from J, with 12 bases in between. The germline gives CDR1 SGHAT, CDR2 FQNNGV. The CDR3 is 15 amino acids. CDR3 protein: CASSFLRDRSYEQYF. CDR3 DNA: TGTGCCAGCAGCTTTCTGCGCGACCGCTCCTACGAGCAGTACTTC.

The CDR3 DNA is TGTGCCAGCAGTGCCGGGACAAATAATTCACCCCTCCACTTT. This encodes CASSAGTNNSPLHF. The rearrangement uses TRBV6-6 and TRBJ1-6; a possible D gene is TRBD1 (6 bases). Germline V lookup: CDR1 MNHNY, CDR2 SVGAGI (reference sequence). The germline V and J ends were trimmed by 5 bases and 5 bases, with 10 bases remaining between them. The CDR3 sequence is 14 residues long.